Reported below is one TCR beta chain. This specimen belongs to a study of control samples from healthy donors and cancer patients. The CDR3 consists of 16 residues. Germline loops: CDR1 MDHEN, CDR2 SYDVKM. The V end was cut by 5 bases, the J end by 2 bases, with 18 bases between. TCRdb keeps only in-frame clones here, not all; method: immunoSEQ multiplex PCR. The table includes under 65,000 clones, 90% detected once. This chain uses TRBV28 with TRBJ2-5; D perhaps matches TRBD2 (5 bases). Material: PBMCs. The TCR sequence derives from a woman between 45 and 60 years old with colorectal cancer. This chain's CDR3 is CASSLYLGLGQETQYF. The DNA for the CDR3 is TGTGCCAGCAGTCTCTACCTAGGACTGGGGCAAGAGACCCAGTACTTC. Based on the CDR3 plus reference TRBV28 and TRBJ2-5, the full variable domain is DVKVTQSSRYLVKRTGEKVFLECVQDMDHENMFWYRQDPGLGLRLIYFSYDVKMKEKGDIPEGYSVSREKKERFSLILESASTNQTSMYLCASSLYLGLGQETQYFGPGTRLLVL.